These 27 T cell receptor beta chains share one sample of origin, sequenced in a study of T cell responses to AZD1222 COVID-19 vaccine. Repertoires were generated with immunoSEQ multiplex PCR, while TCRdb's copy carries only in-frame clones and drops some. The data show approximately 260,000 clones, more than 85% seen once. This specimen consisted of peripheral blood, obtained on day 0 of AZD1222 vaccination. The receptors come from an adult in good health.

The chain carries TRBV5-1 and TRBJ1-1; D uncertain. The V end was cut by 4 bases, the J end by 1 base, with 14 bases between. Germline CDR1 is SGHRS and CDR2 is YFSETQ. CDR3 length: 15 residues. The CDR3 sequence: CASSPRADQNTEAFF. The DNA of the CDR3 is TGCGCCAGCAGCCCTCGGGCAGACCAGAACACTGAAGCTTTCTTT.

The chain joins TRBV10-3 to TRBJ2-1; D is unclear. CDR1 and CDR2 (germline): ENHRY, SYGVKD. The length of the CDR3 is 14 residues. V dropped 2 bases and J dropped 4 bases, with 9 bases sitting between them. CDR3 nucleotide sequence: TGTGCCATCAGTGAGCCCCAGACTTACAATGAGCAGTTCTTC. Translating it yields CAISEPQTYNEQFF.

This chain uses TRBV28 with TRBJ2-7, with D possibly being TRBD1 or TRBD2 (5 bases each). This CDR3 is 15 amino acids long. Germline V CDR1 and CDR2: MDHEN, SYDVKM. V was cut by 5 bases and J by 2 bases, with 16 bases left in between. CDR3 DNA: TGTGCCAGCAGTCACGCCGGGACGGGTACCTACGAGCAGTACTTC. This gives the protein CASSHAGTGTYEQYF.

The chain uses TRBV9 and TRBJ1-1; D is uncertain. The V end lost 0 bases, the J end lost 6 bases, and 12 bases lay between the germline ends. Germline-derived CDR1 and CDR2 are SGDLS and YYNGEE. CDR3 length equals 14 residues. This CDR3 reads CASSVATVRAEAFF. The CDR3 nucleotides read TGTGCCAGCAGCGTAGCTACGGTTAGGGCTGAAGCTTTCTTT.

The chain couples TRBV28 to TRBJ2-3, with D uncertain. This CDR3 comprises 11 residues. Trimming left V 8 bases short and J 5 bases short, with 8 bases between. The germline gives CDR1 MDHEN, CDR2 SYDVKM. CDR3 protein: CASSPGDTQYF. The DNA for the CDR3 is TGTGCCAGCTCCCCCGGAGATACGCAGTATTTT.

This rearrangement joins TRBV7-9 to TRBJ2-2, with 7 bases identical to TRBD1. The germline V gene has CDR1 SEHNR and CDR2 FQNEAQ (reference sequence). The CDR3 consists of 15 residues. The junction had 7 bases not matched to a gene; V was cut back by 4 bases and J by 5 bases. CDR3 in DNA: TGTGCCAGCAGCTCACAGGGGAAGTGGACCGGGGAGCTGTTTTTT. Encoded protein: CASSSQGKWTGELFF.

J is TRBJ2-2 and V is TRBV7-3, with D possibly being TRBD1 (5 bases). Germline V gives CDR1 SGHTA, CDR2 FQGTGA. Trimming took 0 bases from V and 5 from J, leaving 7 bases between them. The CDR3 runs to 14 residues. For the CDR3, the DNA is TGTGCCAGCAGCTTAACCCCAGGGACCGGGGAGCTGTTTTTT. Translating it yields CASSLTPGTGELFF.

This clone was observed a handful of times. The chain couples TRBV28 to TRBJ1-1, with D tentatively TRBD1 (5 bases). Per germline, CDR1 MDHEN and CDR2 SYDVKM. Trimming stripped 6 bases from V and 4 bases from J, with 9 bases between. This CDR3 has 12 residues. The CDR3 reads CASSDDSTEAFF. In DNA form, the CDR3 reads TGTGCCAGCAGCGACGACAGCACTGAAGCTTTCTTT.

V and J are TRBV4-3 and TRBJ2-7; maybe TRBD1 (5 bases). The CDR3 spans 15 residues. Deletions cut 4 bases from V and 4 bases from J, with 17 bases between. CDR1 and CDR2 (germline): LGHNA, YSLEER. The CDR3 nucleotides are TGCGCCAGCAGCCCGCAGGCGGACATTCAGTACGAGCAGTACTTC. It encodes CASSPQADIQYEQYF.

The V and J genes are TRBV13 and TRBJ2-3; D is unresolved. The germline gives CDR1 PRHDT, CDR2 FYEKMQ (reference sequence). V was pared by 10 bases and J by 4 bases, with 15 bases between. CDR3 length equals 13 residues. The CDR3 protein is CATDRGRADTQYF. The CDR3 nucleotides read TGTGCCACCGACCGAGGCCGTGCAGATACGCAGTATTTT. The full variable domain, with the rest looked up from reference TRBV13 and TRBJ2-3, is AAGVIQSPRHLIKEKRETATLKCYPIPRHDTVYWYQQGPGQDPQFLISFYEKMQSDKGSIPDRFSAQQFSDYHSELNMSSLELGDSALYFCATDRGRADTQYFGPGTRLTVL.

The chain joins TRBV28 to TRBJ2-2; 13 positions match TRBD2. CDR3 length: 16 residues. Unmatched junction bases numbered 6, after V lost 7 bases and J lost 4 bases. Germline V gene sequence: CDR1 MDHEN, CDR2 SYDVKM. CDR3 protein: CASTRTSGSRTGELFF. DNA for the CDR3: TGTGCCAGCACGCGGACTAGCGGGAGTCGCACCGGGGAGCTGTTTTTT.

The chain uses TRBV28 and TRBJ2-1, with 8 bases identical to TRBD2. This CDR3 spans 15 amino acids. In germline, CDR1 is MDHEN, CDR2 SYDVKM. Losses at the gene ends were 5 bases for V and 3 bases for J; bases not matched to a gene: 6. CDR3 in amino acids: CASSGASGRYNEQFF. In DNA, the CDR3 is TGTGCCAGCAGTGGGGCTAGCGGGCGCTACAATGAGCAGTTCTTC.

The chain carries TRBV7-2 and TRBJ1-6, with a tentative D call TRBD1 (6 bases). Trimming removed 1 base from V and 9 bases from J, with 10 bases in between. The CDR3 covers 14 residues. Per the germline V gene, CDR1 is SGHTA and CDR2 is FQGNSA. As DNA, the CDR3 is TGTGCCAGCAGCTTAGGCACAGGGTTTTCACCCCTCCACTTT. Its protein product is CASSLGTGFSPLHF. Full variable domain (missing parts from reference TRBV7-2 and TRBJ1-6): GAGVSQSPSNKVTEKGKDVELRCDPISGHTALYWYRQSLGQGLEFLIYFQGNSAPDKSGLPSDRFSAERTGGSVSTLTIQRTQQEDSAVYLCASSLGTGFSPLHFGNGTRLTVT.

This clone was found once. This CDR3 reads CAWSRQVAGYTF. The CDR3 region has the DNA TGTGCCTGGAGTAGACAGGTCGCTGGCTACACCTTC. This chain links TRBV30 with TRBJ1-2; TRBD1 is a possible D gene (6 bases). The CDR3 covers 12 residues. Between the trimmed V and J ends, which lost 2 bases and 7 bases, there was a span of 11 bases. Germline assignment: CDR1 GTSNPN and CDR2 SVGIG (reference sequence).

The count of this clone is one. The chain combines TRBV21-1 with TRBJ1-6. TRBV21-1 is annotated as a pseudogene. The CDR3 loop spans 16 amino acids. CDR3 sequence: CASSKDLQPAGKPLHF. CDR3 DNA sequence: TGTGCCAGCAGCAAAGATCTCCAGCCCGCTGGGAAGCCCCTCCACTTT.

The rearrangement links TRBV28 to TRBJ1-2; D possibly corresponds to TRBD1 (5 bases). The CDR3 is 13 residues long. The germline V gene encodes CDR1 MDHEN and CDR2 SYDVKM. Trimming removed 5 bases from V and 8 bases from J, with 15 bases in between. The CDR3 DNA follows: TGTGCCAGCAGTACGCTGGGGCCTCTGGGCTACACCTTC. This gives the protein CASSTLGPLGYTF.

The V gene is TRBV18, the J gene TRBJ2-1; 8 bases line up with TRBD1. Germline V gene data show CDR1 as KGHSH and CDR2 as LQKENI. The CDR3 runs to 15 residues. Losses at the gene ends were 5 bases for V and 5 bases for J; bases not matched to a gene: 8. CDR3 coding DNA: TGTGCCAGCTCAGCCCGACAGGGGACCAACAATGAGCAGTTCTTC. It is translated as CASSARQGTNNEQFF.

Worth noting for this clone: This sample includes further DNA sequences coding for the same CDR3. V and J are TRBV7-2 and TRBJ2-7, with D unresolved. Germline lookup yields CDR1 SGHTA and CDR2 FQGNSA. Trimming took 6 bases from V and 1 from J, leaving 4 bases between them. The CDR3 has 11 residues. The CDR3: CASSPSYEQYF. The CDR3 DNA sequence: TGTGCCAGCAGTCCATCCTACGAGCAGTACTTC. The variable domain in full, completed from reference TRBV7-2 and TRBJ2-7, reads GAGVSQSPSNKVTEKGKDVELRCDPISGHTALYWYRQSLGQGLEFLIYFQGNSAPDKSGLPSDRFSAERTGGSVSTLTIQRTQQEDSAVYLCASSPSYEQYFGPGTRLTVT.

As for this clone: Distinct nucleotide sequences in the sample also encode this CDR3. This chain connects TRBV19 to TRBJ2-2; 9 bases agree with TRBD2. V lost 6 bases to trimming and J lost 0 bases; unmatched junction nucleotides: 8. Germline CDR1 is LNHDA and CDR2 is SQIVND (reference sequence). The CDR3 has 17 residues. The CDR3 DNA is TGTGCCAGTAGCCCGCGGGGGGGGGCTTCGAACACCGGGGAGCTGTTTTTT. Encoded protein: CASSPRGGASNTGELFF.

The J gene is TRBJ2-7, the V gene TRBV7-9, with 11 bases lining up with TRBD2. The CDR3 has 16 amino acids. Germline V CDR1 and CDR2: SEHNR, FQNEAQ (reference sequence). V shed 5 bases and J 3 bases; nucleotides not matched to a gene: 9. The CDR3: CASSVSTSGRFYEQYF. CDR3 nucleotides: TGTGCCAGCAGCGTATCTACTAGCGGGAGATTCTACGAGCAGTACTTC.

The chain has TRBV27 and TRBJ2-7; D is uncertain. CDR1 is MNHEY and CDR2 is SMNVEV in the germline V gene (reference sequence). Trimming removed 4 bases from V and 2 bases from J, with 18 bases in between. CDR3 length equals 16 residues. CDR3 sequence: CASSSLNPGPTYEQYF. The CDR3 DNA is TGTGCCAGCAGTTCCCTAAACCCGGGTCCAACCTACGAGCAGTACTTC.

This clone was found once. V usage is TRBV18 and J usage is TRBJ1-4; D remains unclear. The germline V gene encodes CDR1 KGHSH and CDR2 LQKENI. The CDR3 is made up of 13 amino acids. The ends were cut back, 4 bases at V and 5 bases at J, with 8 bases in the middle. The chain's CDR3 is CASSLTENEKLFF. The CDR3 DNA reads as TGTGCCAGCTCACTTACAGAGAATGAAAAACTGTTTTTT.

This chain joins TRBV7-9 and TRBJ1-2; D is unclear. V dropped 4 bases and J dropped 4 bases, with 13 bases sitting between them. The CDR3 extends over 14 amino acids. From germline, CDR1 is SEHNR and CDR2 FQNEAQ (reference sequence). CDR3 DNA: TGTGCCAGCAGCTCCTCAGGCGGAGCCTATGGCTACACCTTC. It translates to CASSSSGGAYGYTF.

The rearrangement links TRBV4-3 to TRBJ2-7; 8 bases line up with TRBD2. With V trimmed by 1 base and J by 0 bases, 2 bases remained unmatched. Per germline, CDR1 LGHNA and CDR2 YSLEER. There are 15 residues in the CDR3. Written as DNA, the CDR3 is TGCGCCAGCAGCCAAGGACTAGCGAGCTCCTACGAGCAGTACTTC. Translation: CASSQGLASSYEQYF.

The V gene is TRBV5-1, the J gene TRBJ2-5, with D uncertain. Germline lookup yields CDR1 SGHRS and CDR2 YFSETQ. Trimming took 4 bases from V and 0 from J, leaving 16 bases between them. The CDR3 consists of 16 residues. The CDR3 region has the DNA TGCGCCAGCAGCCCGGGCGCTTCGATCAACCAAGAGACCCAGTACTTC. This codes for CASSPGASINQETQYF.

The genes are TRBV5-1 and TRBJ2-7; possibly TRBD2 for D (6 bases). Germline lookup yields CDR1 SGHRS and CDR2 YFSETQ. This CDR3 contains 14 residues. V lost 5 bases and J 3 bases, leaving 15 bases between the germline ends. CDR3 sequence reads: CASSTTGGYYEQYF. CDR3 sequence (DNA): TGCGCCAGCAGTACGACTGGGGGGTACTACGAGCAGTACTTC.

The chain links TRBV7-9 to TRBJ1-1; D is undetermined. The length of the CDR3 is 15 residues. The V and J ends lost 1 base and 6 bases respectively, with 15 bases between them. Germline V gene lookup returns CDR1 SEHNR and CDR2 FQNEAQ (reference sequence). CDR3 amino acids: CASSLEPLQVPEAFF. CDR3 in DNA: TGTGCCAGCAGCTTAGAACCTTTGCAAGTGCCTGAAGCTTTCTTT.